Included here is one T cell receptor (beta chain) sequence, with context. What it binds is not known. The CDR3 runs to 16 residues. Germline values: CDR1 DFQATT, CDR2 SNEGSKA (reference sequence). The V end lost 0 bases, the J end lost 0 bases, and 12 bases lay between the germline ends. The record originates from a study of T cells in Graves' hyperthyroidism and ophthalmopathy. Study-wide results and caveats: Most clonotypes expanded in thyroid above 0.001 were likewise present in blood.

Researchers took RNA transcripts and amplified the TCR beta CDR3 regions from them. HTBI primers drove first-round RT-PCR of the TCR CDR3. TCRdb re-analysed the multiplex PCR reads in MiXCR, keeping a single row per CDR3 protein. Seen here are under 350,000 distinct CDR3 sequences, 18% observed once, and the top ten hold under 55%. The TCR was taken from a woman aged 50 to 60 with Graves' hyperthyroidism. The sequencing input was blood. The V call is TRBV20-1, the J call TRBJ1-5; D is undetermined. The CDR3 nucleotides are TGCAGTGCTAGAGATCAAACAGCAACTAGCAATCAGCCCCAGCATTTT. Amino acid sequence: CSARDQTATSNQPQHF.